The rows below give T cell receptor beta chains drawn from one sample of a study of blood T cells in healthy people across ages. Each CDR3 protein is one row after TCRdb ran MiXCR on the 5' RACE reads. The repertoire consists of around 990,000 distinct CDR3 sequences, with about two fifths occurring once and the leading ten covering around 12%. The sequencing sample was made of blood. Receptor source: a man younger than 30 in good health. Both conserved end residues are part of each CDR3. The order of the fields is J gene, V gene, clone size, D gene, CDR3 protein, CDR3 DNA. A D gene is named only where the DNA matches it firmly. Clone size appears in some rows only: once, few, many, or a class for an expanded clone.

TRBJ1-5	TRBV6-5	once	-	CASSYPRRAGPQHF	TGTGCCAGCAGTTACCCACGCAGGGCAGGGCCCCAGCATTTT
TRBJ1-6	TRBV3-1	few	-	CASSQDHQNSPLHF	TGTGCCAGCAGCCAAGATCACCAGAATTCACCCCTCCACTTT
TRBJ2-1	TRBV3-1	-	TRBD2	CASSQLSAGTSGGGSEQFF	TGTGCCAGCAGCCAGCTTAGTGCCGGGACTAGCGGGGGGGGTAGTGAGCAGTTCTTC
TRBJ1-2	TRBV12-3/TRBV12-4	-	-	CASSSSRAGPHSGYTF	TGTGCCAGCAGTTCCTCGAGGGCAGGCCCTCATAGCGGCTACACCTTC
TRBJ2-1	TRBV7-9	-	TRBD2	CASSSLGLADNEQFF	TGTGCCAGCAGCTCCCTTGGACTAGCGGACAATGAGCAGTTCTTC
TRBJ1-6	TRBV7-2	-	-	CASSPGRWSGTSPLHF	TGTGCCAGCAGCCCCGGGCGATGGAGTGGGACTTCACCCCTCCACTTT
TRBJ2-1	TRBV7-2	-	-	CASSFGLADNEQFF	TGTGCCAGCAGCTTCGGCCTAGCTGACAATGAGCAGTTCTTC
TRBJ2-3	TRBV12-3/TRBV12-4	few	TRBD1	CASSYSLVLGQGADTLYF	TGTGCCAGCAGTTACTCGCTAGTCCTGGGACAGGGGGCAGATACGCTGTATTTT
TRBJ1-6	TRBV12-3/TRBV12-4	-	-	CASSPAGRASPNSPLHF	TGTGCCAGCAGTCCGGCGGGGAGGGCATCTCCTAATTCACCCCTCCACTTT
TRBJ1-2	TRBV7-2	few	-	CASSMAVPTGYTF	TGTGCCAGCAGCATGGCGGTTCCGACCGGCTACACCTTC
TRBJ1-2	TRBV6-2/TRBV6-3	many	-	CASSYSTGFGYTF	TGTGCCAGCAGTTACTCGACAGGCTTCGGCTACACCTTC
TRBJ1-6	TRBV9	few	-	CASGLGNSPLHF	TGTGCCAGCGGCCTGGGTAATTCACCCCTCCACTTT
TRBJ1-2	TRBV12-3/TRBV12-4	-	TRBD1	CASSRGGNYTF	TGTGCCAGCAGTAGAGGGGGCAACTACACCTTC
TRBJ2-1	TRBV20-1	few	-	CSAEQGHEQFF	TGCAGTGCTGAACAGGGCCATGAGCAGTTCTTC
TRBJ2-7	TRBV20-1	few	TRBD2	CSARSGGMGYEQYF	TGCAGTGCTAGAAGCGGGGGGATGGGTTACGAGCAGTACTTC
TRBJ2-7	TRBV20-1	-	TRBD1	CSAEEGQSYEQYF	TGCAGTGCGGAAGAGGGACAGTCCTACGAGCAGTACTTC
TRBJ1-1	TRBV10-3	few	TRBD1	CAISVAGTGTSAEAFF	TGTGCCATCAGTGTAGCCGGGACAGGTACTTCTGCTGAAGCTTTCTTT
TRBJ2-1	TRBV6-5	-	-	CASSSKPEDQFF	TGTGCCAGCAGTTCGAAACCGGAGGACCAGTTCTTC
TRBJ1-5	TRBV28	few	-	CASSTEAGAKNQPQHF	TGTGCCAGCAGTACAGAGGCGGGTGCTAAAAATCAGCCCCAGCATTTT
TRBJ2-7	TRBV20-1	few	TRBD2	CSARGTSSYNEQYF	TGCAGTGCTAGGGGGACTAGCTCTTACAATGAGCAGTACTTC
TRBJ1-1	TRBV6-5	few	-	CASSQQGSSTEAFF	TGTGCCAGCAGCCAACAGGGCTCTTCCACTGAAGCTTTCTTT
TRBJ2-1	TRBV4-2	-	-	CTSSQVFDSYNEQFF	TGTACCAGCAGCCAAGTGTTTGACTCCTACAATGAGCAGTTCTTC
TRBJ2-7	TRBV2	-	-	CASKVLSYEQYF	TGTGCCAGCAAGGTGCTCTCCTACGAGCAGTACTTC
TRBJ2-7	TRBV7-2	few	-	CASSLVGGASEQYF	TGTGCCAGCAGCTTAGTGGGGGGGGCCTCCGAGCAGTACTTC
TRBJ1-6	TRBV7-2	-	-	CASSTQGTDNSPLHF	TGTGCCAGCAGCACACAGGGAACGGATAATTCACCCCTCCACTTT
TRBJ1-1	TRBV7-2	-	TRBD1	CASSAGTGVEAFF	TGTGCCAGCAGCGCCGGGACAGGGGTCGAAGCTTTCTTT
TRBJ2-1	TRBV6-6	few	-	CASSYSSGGDEQFF	TGTGCCAGCAGTTACTCGAGTGGGGGCGATGAGCAGTTCTTC
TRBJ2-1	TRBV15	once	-	CATSRAYREIDYNEQFF	TGTGCCACCAGCAGGGCCTACAGGGAGATTGACTACAATGAGCAGTTCTTC
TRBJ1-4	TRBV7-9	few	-	CASSLAPGIRDNEKLFF	TGTGCCAGCAGCTTAGCGCCAGGAATCCGAGATAATGAAAAACTGTTTTTT
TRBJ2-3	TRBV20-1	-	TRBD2	CSATNQVGLAGTRDTQYF	TGCAGTGCTACAAATCAAGTCGGACTAGCGGGAACAAGGGATACGCAGTATTTT
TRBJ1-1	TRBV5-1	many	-	CASSSGSMNTEAFF	TGCGCCAGCAGCTCAGGGTCGATGAACACTGAAGCTTTCTTT
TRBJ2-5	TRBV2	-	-	CASSVDAGDQETQYF	TGTGCCAGCAGTGTAGATGCAGGAGATCAAGAGACCCAGTACTTC
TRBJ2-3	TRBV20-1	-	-	CSARGRVPMSTDTQYF	TGCAGTGCTAGGGGAAGGGTGCCAATGAGCACAGATACGCAGTATTTT
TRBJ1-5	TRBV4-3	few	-	CASSPWWFAHSNQPQHF	TGCGCCAGCAGCCCCTGGTGGTTTGCGCATAGCAATCAGCCCCAGCATTTT
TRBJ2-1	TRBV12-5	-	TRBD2	CASGGGGSYNEQFF	TGTGCTAGTGGCGGGGGGGGCTCCTACAATGAGCAGTTCTTC
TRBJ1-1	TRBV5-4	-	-	CASRASVDGNTEAFF	TGTGCCAGCAGGGCATCCGTTGATGGGAACACTGAAGCTTTCTTT
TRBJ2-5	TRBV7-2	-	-	CASSLEGRRDEQYF	TGTGCCAGCAGCTTAGAGGGCAGGCGGGATGAGCAGTACTTC
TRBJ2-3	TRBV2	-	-	CASTDGSTDTQYF	TGTGCCAGCACGGACGGCAGCACAGATACGCAGTATTTT
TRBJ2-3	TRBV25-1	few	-	CASSESGKTDTQYF	TGTGCCAGCAGTGAATCGGGGAAAACAGATACGCAGTATTTT
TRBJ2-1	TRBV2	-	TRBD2	CASRRIAGVNNEQFF	TGTGCCAGCCGCAGGATAGCGGGGGTGAACAATGAGCAGTTCTTC
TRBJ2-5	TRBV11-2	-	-	CASSLNSETQYF	TGTGCCAGCAGCTTAAATAGTGAGACCCAGTACTTC
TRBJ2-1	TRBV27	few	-	CASTNGRPLRVDEQFF	TGTGCCAGCACCAATGGGAGGCCGTTGCGGGTGGATGAGCAGTTCTTC
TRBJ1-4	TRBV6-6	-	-	CASISDRGDEKLFF	TGTGCCAGCATCTCCGACAGAGGCGATGAAAAACTGTTTTTT
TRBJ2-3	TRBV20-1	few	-	CSARKEYSTDTQYF	TGCAGTGCTAGAAAGGAGTATAGCACAGATACGCAGTATTTT
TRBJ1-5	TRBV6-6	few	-	CAIGHFNQPQHF	TGTGCCATCGGACACTTCAATCAGCCCCAGCATTTT
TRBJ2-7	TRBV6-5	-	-	CASSYKVTSHNEQYF	TGTGCCAGCAGTTACAAGGTCACTAGCCACAATGAGCAGTACTTC